This T cell receptor beta chain comes out of a study of blood T cell repertoires in COVID-19. Study summary: The United States, Italy and Spain supplied acute and convalescent COVID-19 samples. T cells, B-cell-depleted T cells, or PBMCs provided the cDNA or gDNA that served as material.

Study processing details: Amplification of reference gene primers was used by the study to estimate nucleated cell counts. This table comes from immunoSEQ multiplex PCR, and its TCRdb copy is limited to in-frame clones, with some not included. Clone size and V and J calls were adopted from that table, with D and trimming inferred from the DNA. Of about 300,000 clones listed, about nine tenths were seen once; the top ten hold roughly 7%. Trimming removed 3 bases from V and 5 bases from J, with 16 bases in between. CDR1 and CDR2 (germline): KGHSH, LQKENI. The CDR3 runs to 16 residues. The origin of this receptor is a woman under 40 who had recovered from COVID-19. The V gene is TRBV18, the J gene TRBJ2-2, with D perhaps matching TRBD2 (6 bases). The sample was peripheral blood. The CDR3 region is CASSPSGVVGTGELFF. The CDR3 DNA is TGTGCCAGCTCACCGTCGGGGGTCGTAGGGACCGGGGAGCTGTTTTTT.